The present T cell receptor beta chain was sequenced within a study of blood T cell repertoires in COVID-19. As originally analysed: Estimates of nucleated cell counts were drawn from the amplification of reference gene primers. TCRdb's table, derived via immunoSEQ multiplex PCR, lists solely in-frame clones and lacks some. V, J and clone size are those of that table, while D and trimming were read from the DNA. The sample carries roughly 260,000 clones, around 87% recorded once. The sequenced material came from peripheral blood. This clonotype originated in a woman in her forties or fifties with acute or convalescent COVID-19.

CDR3 nucleotide sequence: TGTGCCAGCAGTTCCCGGGACAGGGACGAGCAGTACTTC. This gives the protein CASSSRDRDEQYF. The chain is built from TRBV27 and TRBJ2-7; TRBD1 matches 9 bases. Germline CDR1 reads MNHEY; CDR2 reads SMNVEV (reference sequence). CDR3 length equals 13 residues. V lost 4 bases, J lost 5 bases, and 3 bases stayed unmatched.